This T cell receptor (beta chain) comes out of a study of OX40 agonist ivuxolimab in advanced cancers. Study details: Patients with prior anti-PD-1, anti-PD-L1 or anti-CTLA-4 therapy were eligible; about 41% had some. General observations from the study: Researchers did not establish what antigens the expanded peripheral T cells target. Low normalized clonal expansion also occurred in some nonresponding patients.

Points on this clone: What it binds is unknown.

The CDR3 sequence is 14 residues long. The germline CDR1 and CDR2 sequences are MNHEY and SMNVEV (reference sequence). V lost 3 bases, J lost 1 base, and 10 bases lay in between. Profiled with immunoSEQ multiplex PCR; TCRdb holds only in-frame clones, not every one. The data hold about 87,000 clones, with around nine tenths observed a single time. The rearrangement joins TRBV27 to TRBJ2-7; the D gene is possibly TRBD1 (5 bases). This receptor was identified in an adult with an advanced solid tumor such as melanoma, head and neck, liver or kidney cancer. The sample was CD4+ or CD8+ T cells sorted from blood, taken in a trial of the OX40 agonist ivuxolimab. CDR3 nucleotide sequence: TGTGCCAGCAGTTTGGGCAGGGAATCCTACGAGCAGTACTTC. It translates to CASSLGRESYEQYF.